One and the same sample provided the 6 T cell receptor beta chains below, sequenced in a study of shared clonotypes between healthy human individuals. The method was immunoSEQ multiplex PCR; TCRdb's version includes in-frame clones alone and lacks a portion of them. There are about 1 million clones in the sample; 65% to 75% occur only once, and nearly 1.5% lies in the top ten. The sample taken for sequencing was memory CD4+ T cells sorted from blood. Documented subset: CD45RA-negative fraction. These receptors all come from a man younger than 30 in good health.

The genes are TRBV9 and TRBJ1-6; TRBD1 matches at 7 bases. CDR1 and CDR2 (germline): SGDLS, YYNGEE. This CDR3 is 17 amino acids long. V shed 0 bases, J shed 7 bases, and the junction held 10 bases outside the gene matches. The CDR3 bases are TGTGCCAGCAGCGTAGGACTCCCCGGGACAGCGAATTCACCCCTCCACTTT. Its protein product is CASSVGLPGTANSPLHF.

J is TRBJ1-4 and V is TRBV5-4, with D unclear. Trimming stripped 1 base from V and 4 bases from J, with 5 bases between. The germline V gene has CDR1 SGHNT and CDR2 YYREEE (reference sequence). CDR3 length: 13 amino acids. CDR3 region: CASSLSDNEKLFF. In nucleotides, the CDR3 is TGTGCCAGCAGCTTGTCAGATAATGAAAAACTGTTTTTT. Full variable domain (remainder filled in from reference TRBV5-4 and TRBJ1-4): ETGVTQSPTHLIKTRGQQVTLRCSSQSGHNTVSWYQQALGQGPQFIFQYYREEENGRGNFPPRFSGLQFPNYSSELNVNALELDDSALYLCASSLSDNEKLFFGSGTQLSVL.

V usage is TRBV27 and J usage is TRBJ1-6, with 7 positions matching TRBD1. The CDR3 extends over 15 amino acids. From germline, CDR1 is MNHEY and CDR2 SMNVEV (reference sequence). V lost 2 bases to trimming and J lost 7 bases; unmatched junction nucleotides: 5. CDR3 loop: CASSLDGTVNSPLHF. The CDR3 coding sequence is TGTGCCAGCAGTTTAGATGGGACAGTCAATTCACCCCTCCACTTT.

The V gene is TRBV10-3, the J gene TRBJ2-5; no definite D call. Gene TRBJ2-7 matches the end of the DNA better, so the J call may be wrong. From germline, CDR1 is ENHRY and CDR2 SYGVKD. The CDR3 has 15 amino acids. CDR3 nucleotides: TGTGCCATCAGTGAGTCCTCCAGACTCGACGGCGAGCAGTACTTC. It is translated as CAISESSRLDGEQYF.

On this clone: This same CDR3 is encoded by further DNA sequences in the sample. The V and J genes are TRBV7-2 and TRBJ1-1, with D uncertain. CDR1 and CDR2 from the germline V gene are SGHTA and FQGNSA. Trimming cost V 2 bases and J 8 bases, with 9 bases left between them. There are 12 residues in the CDR3. The CDR3 sequence is CASSLRGGEAFF. CDR3 nucleotide sequence: TGTGCCAGCAGCTTACGGGGAGGGGAAGCTTTCTTT.

This sequence joins TRBV6-4 and TRBJ2-3; TRBD2 matches at 10 bases. This CDR3 is built from 15 residues. The V and J ends lost 6 bases and 1 base, in that order; junction bases with no gene match: 4. Germline-derived CDR1 and CDR2 are MRHNA and SNTAGT. CDR3 amino acids: CASSSSGGRTDTQYF. The DNA for the CDR3 is TGTGCCAGCAGCTCTAGCGGGGGTCGCACAGATACGCAGTATTTT.